This note documents a single T cell receptor (beta chain) sequence. This clonotype has only a few counts. This clone's antigen is unknown. No clone much larger than this one lies a single base away; base qualities are absent. Ficoll-Paque density gradient centrifugation was the method used to isolate PBMCs. This specimen comes from a study of T-cell memory formation after mild COVID-19 (dated by TCRdb to the early 2020s). Study-wide context: TCR sequence clusters from the two donors were found to be largely donor specific. Longitudinal TCRalpha and TCRbeta repertoire sequencing tracked T-cell clones expanding and contracting after mild COVID-19 in a couple of donors. The cohort comprised two young, previously healthy adult volunteers, one female and one male.

Sequencing relied on an Illumina NovaSeq 6000. TCRalpha and TCRbeta cDNA libraries were constructed by 5'RACE with constant-segment primers, with sample barcodes and unique molecular identifiers being introduced. RNA was extracted from every sample with Trizol reagent. The libraries were amplified in two PCR steps, and the second step added a second sample barcode and Illumina TruSeq adapters. Libraries were sequenced on an Illumina NovaSeq with 2 x 150 bp paired-end reads. Regarding the original processing steps: With migec v1.2.7, reads were demultiplexed and then collapsed into UMI-guided consensus sequences. Using mixcr v2.1.11, UMI consensuses were aligned to TRA and TRB V and J templates and then assembled into clonotypes. A clonotype was counted as expanded or contracted only if both edgeR and NoisET called the change significant, with noise models trained on biological replicates. For edgeR calls, the cutoffs were a false discovery rate-adjusted p below 0.01 and a log2 fold-change threshold of 1. As an exploratory analysis of dynamics, max-normalized trajectories of the 1000 most abundant clonotypes were examined with PCA combined with hierarchical clustering. The CD4 or CD8 phenotype of responding clones was assigned using the separately sequenced CD4+ and CD8+ repertoires. TCRdb took the public reads, trimmed them with fastp at Q25, ran MiXCR for clone calling and kept in-frame beta chains. One record per CDR3 amino acid sequence lists the most common genes and DNA. The V and J calls and clone size are TCRdb's, not the authors'. The table for this sample lists about 390,000 distinct CDR3 sequences; around 20% of them were counted only once. Around an eighth of the sample lies in the top ten.

Study-level results and caveats: Only a couple of mild cases were covered by the study, and larger cohorts that include severe cases with pre-infection samples were considered necessary. SARS-CoV-2 specificity was not confirmed for the second-wave clones peaking on day 37. Some responding clones were detected in pre-infection memory, which suggested that pre-existing cross-reactive memory T cells had joined the SARS-CoV-2 response. Balanced CD4/CD8 phenotypes were observed for clones contracting from day 15 to 85, whereas a bias towards CD4+ was observed for a second wave of clones expanding from day 15 to 37. Contracting CD4+ clones were found mainly in CM and EM memory subsets, while CD8+ clones were enriched in EMRA.

The TCR was taken from an adult woman who had mild COVID-19 (a few samples of this study predate the infection). The sample titles of this study are shuffled in the database, so cell type and time point are left out; the donor was told from shared clones. Material for sequencing was PBMCs or a T cell subset sorted from them (not recorded which).

The nucleotide sequence reads TGTGCCAGCAGTGACTCGGGGGCGAAGGAAGAGACCCAGTACTTC. This is translated as CASSDSGAKEETQYF. The rearranged chain carries TRBV12-3 or TRBV12-4 and TRBJ2-5; the D call is possibly TRBD1 or TRBD2, each sharing 6 bases. From cysteine to phenylalanine, the CDR3 is 15 amino acids long. Only the CDR3 DNA stays, 45 bases, in frame from base 1. The junction carries 16 bases between V and J, which are trimmed by 5 bases and 3 bases respectively.